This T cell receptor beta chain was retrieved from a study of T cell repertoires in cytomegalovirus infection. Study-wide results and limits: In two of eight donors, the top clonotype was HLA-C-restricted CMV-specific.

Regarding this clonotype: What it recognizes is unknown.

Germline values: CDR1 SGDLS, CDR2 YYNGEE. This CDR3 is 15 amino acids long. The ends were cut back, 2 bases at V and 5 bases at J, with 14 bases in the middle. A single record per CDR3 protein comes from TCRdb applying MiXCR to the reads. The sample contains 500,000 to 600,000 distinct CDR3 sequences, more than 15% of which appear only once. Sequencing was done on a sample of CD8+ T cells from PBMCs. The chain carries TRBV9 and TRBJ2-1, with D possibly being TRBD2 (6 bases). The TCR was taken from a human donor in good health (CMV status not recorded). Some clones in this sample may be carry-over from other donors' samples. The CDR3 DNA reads TGTGCCAGCAGCGTCCCCTCGGGACTGAACAATGAGCAGTTCTTC. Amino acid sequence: CASSVPSGLNNEQFF.